This is a list of T cell receptor beta chains from one sample in a study of blood T cells in healthy people across ages. MiXCR was run by TCRdb on the 5' RACE reads, yielding one entry per CDR3 protein. The sample holds 550,000 to 600,000 distinct CDR3 sequences; approximately 30% are singletons and the top ten take roughly 20%. Sequenced input: blood. The receptor set was obtained from a woman in her 70s in good health. Both conserved end residues are part of each CDR3. A D gene is named only where the DNA matches it firmly. Only some rows state a clone size, as once, few, many or a class for expanded clones.

D gene,J gene,V gene,clone size,CDR3 DNA,CDR3 protein
.,TRBJ2-5,TRBV5-1,.,TGCGCCAGCAGCGTGGAGGAATCGGCGGCCCAGTACTTC,CASSVEESAAQYF
.,TRBJ1-2,TRBV7-2,.,TGTGCCAGCAGCTTACAGGCAGGGGCGCCCTATGGCTACACCTTC,CASSLQAGAPYGYTF
TRBD2,TRBJ2-3,TRBV6-1,.,TGTGCCAGCAGTGCCGGACTAGCGGGCACAGACACGCAGTATTTT,CASSAGLAGTDTQYF
.,TRBJ2-1,TRBV20-1,.,TGCAGTGCTAAAAGACAGAATGAGCAGTTCTTC,CSAKRQNEQFF
TRBD1,TRBJ1-2,TRBV9,.,TGTGCCAGCAGCCCCGGGACAGGGCCTACAGGCTATGGCTACACCTTC,CASSPGTGPTGYGYTF
.,TRBJ2-5,TRBV7-2,few,TGTGCCAGCAGGTTATACGGGACAGTGCCGGGGGCAGAGACCCAGTACTTC,CASRLYGTVPGAETQYF
TRBD1,TRBJ1-2,TRBV2,.,TGTGCCAGCGGGACAGAGGCCGCGGGGGTCTATGGCTACACCTTC,CASGTEAAGVYGYTF
TRBD1,TRBJ1-1,TRBV7-9,few,TGTGCCAGCAGCGCCCCCGGGACAGTAAAAACTGAAGCTTTCTTT,CASSAPGTVKTEAFF
.,TRBJ2-7,TRBV20-1,.,TGCAGTGCTAGAGATTGGCAGACCTACGAGCAGTACTTC,CSARDWQTYEQYF
.,TRBJ1-6,TRBV5-4,few,TGTGCCAGCAGCCCTGGTGCCGGATTAGAATCACCCCTCCACTTT,CASSPGAGLESPLHF
TRBD1,TRBJ2-5,TRBV24-1,.,TGTGCCACCAGTGACAGGAGAGGGGGCCCCCAGGACTTC,CATSDRRGGPQDF
TRBD2,TRBJ2-1,TRBV12-3/TRBV12-4,.,TGTGCCGGCAGTTTAACCGGCGGGGGGCAGTTCTTC,CAGSLTGGGQFF
.,TRBJ2-3,TRBV20-1,.,TGCAGTGCTAGAGTGTGGGACTCCTCCACAGATACGCAGTATTTT,CSARVWDSSTDTQYF
TRBD1,TRBJ2-5,TRBV18,few,TGTGCCAGCTCACCCTCCGTTGGGACAGTCCAAGAGACCCAGTACTTC,CASSPSVGTVQETQYF
.,TRBJ2-3,TRBV29-1,.,TGCAGCGTTGAAGGGCATCGCACAGATACGCAGTATTTT,CSVEGHRTDTQYF
TRBD1,TRBJ2-3,TRBV5-4,once,TGTGCCAGCAGCTTGGGGTTCGGGACAGGGCGATTCACAGATACGCAGTATTTT,CASSLGFGTGRFTDTQYF
TRBD1,TRBJ2-7,TRBV10-2,.,TGCGCCAGCAGTTTACAGGGGGGCTGGGAGCAGTACTTC,CASSLQGGWEQYF
.,TRBJ1-6,TRBV7-6,few,TGTGCCAGCAGCCCCAGCTGGGGGGGAAATTCACCCCTCCACTTT,CASSPSWGGNSPLHF
.,TRBJ1-6,TRBV7-2,.,TGTGCCAGCAGCCCCGGGACTTTCAAGGGATCACCCCTCCACTTT,CASSPGTFKGSPLHF
.,TRBJ2-5,TRBV3-1,.,TGTGCCAGCAGCCAATCCTCAGAGACCCAGTACTTC,CASSQSSETQYF
.,TRBJ1-4,TRBV6-5,few,TGTGCCAGCAGGTCCGGGGCGCGGGTGGAAAAACTGTTTTTT,CASRSGARVEKLFF
TRBD2,TRBJ2-5,TRBV27,few,TGTGCCAGCAGTTTATCGATTGCAGGGAGGGACCGTAAGACCCAGTACTTC,CASSLSIAGRDRKTQYF
TRBD1,TRBJ2-4,TRBV28,few,TGTGCCAGCAGTTCAGGACAGGCGCTGATTCAGTACTTC,CASSSGQALIQYF
.,TRBJ2-2,TRBV20-1,few,TGCAGTGCTACCCCAGGGGACCCGAACACCGGGGAGCTGTTTTTT,CSATPGDPNTGELFF
.,TRBJ2-1,TRBV14,.,TGTGCCAGCAGCCAAGGATCAGCGCGGCGGCAGTTCTTC,CASSQGSARRQFF
TRBD1,TRBJ1-1,TRBV6-5,few,TGTGCCAGCAGGAAACCGGGACAGGGGAACACTGAAGCTTTCTTT,CASRKPGQGNTEAFF
.,TRBJ2-3,TRBV6-5,.,TGTGCCAGCAGCGCGGGGACCCCGCCAACCCTTCTGCAGTATTTT,CASSAGTPPTLLQYF
.,TRBJ2-4,TRBV6-2/TRBV6-3,few,TGTGCCAGCAGTCAGCGGACACCTCGGAACATTCAGTACTTC,CASSQRTPRNIQYF
TRBD2,TRBJ2-7,TRBV4-2,.,TGTGCCAGCAGCCAAGATAGACTAGCGGGGGTAATACACGAGCAGTACTTC,CASSQDRLAGVIHEQYF
.,TRBJ2-1,TRBV7-3,few,TGTGCCAGCAGCTTAATATATGGGTACAATGAGCAGTTCTTC,CASSLIYGYNEQFF
TRBD1,TRBJ1-2,TRBV7-3,few,TGTGCCAGCAGCTGGGGACAGGGGGCTGGCTACACCTTC,CASSWGQGAGYTF
.,TRBJ1-3,TRBV2,once,TGTGCCAGCGCATCCCAGGGAATTTCTGGAAACACCATATATTTT,CASASQGISGNTIYF
.,TRBJ2-3,TRBV5-1,.,TGCGCCAGCAGCTTGGAATGGGGGAGCACAGATACGCAGTATTTT,CASSLEWGSTDTQYF
TRBD2,TRBJ2-3,TRBV24-1,.,TGTGCCACCAGTGATCCGACTAGCGGGGGCGCAGATACGCAGTATTTT,CATSDPTSGGADTQYF
TRBD1,TRBJ1-6,TRBV6-6,few,TGTGCCAGCAGTTTGGACAGGATTTCTAATTCACCCCTCCACTTT,CASSLDRISNSPLHF
.,TRBJ1-3,TRBV20-1,few,TGCAGTGCTAGAGATGTTTCGAGGGGGAGAGCTGGAAACACCATATATTTT,CSARDVSRGRAGNTIYF
.,TRBJ1-1,TRBV29-1,.,TGCAGCGTTGGATCGGAGGGCTGGGGCACTGAAGCTTTCTTT,CSVGSEGWGTEAFF
.,TRBJ2-6,TRBV7-2,.,TGTGCCAGCACCCTTATGGGGGCGGGGACCAACGTCCTGACTTTC,CASTLMGAGTNVLTF
.,TRBJ1-4,TRBV5-1,.,TGCGCCAGCAGCGGGGGCGAAAAACTGTTTTTT,CASSGGEKLFF
.,TRBJ2-3,TRBV9,few,TGTGCCAGCAGCCCTCGTGGAGGAATGTTTAACACAGATACGCAGTATTTT,CASSPRGGMFNTDTQYF
.,TRBJ1-1,TRBV6-1,few,TGTGCCAGCAGGAAGGAACTGAACACTGAAGCTTTCTTT,CASRKELNTEAFF
.,TRBJ1-5,TRBV12-3/TRBV12-4,few,TGTGCCAGCAGTTTCAAGGGGGGCAATCAGCCCCAGCATTTT,CASSFKGGNQPQHF
.,TRBJ1-1,TRBV10-3,few,TGTGCCATCAGTGAGGGCAGCGATGGGGGCACTGAAGCTTTCTTT,CAISEGSDGGTEAFF